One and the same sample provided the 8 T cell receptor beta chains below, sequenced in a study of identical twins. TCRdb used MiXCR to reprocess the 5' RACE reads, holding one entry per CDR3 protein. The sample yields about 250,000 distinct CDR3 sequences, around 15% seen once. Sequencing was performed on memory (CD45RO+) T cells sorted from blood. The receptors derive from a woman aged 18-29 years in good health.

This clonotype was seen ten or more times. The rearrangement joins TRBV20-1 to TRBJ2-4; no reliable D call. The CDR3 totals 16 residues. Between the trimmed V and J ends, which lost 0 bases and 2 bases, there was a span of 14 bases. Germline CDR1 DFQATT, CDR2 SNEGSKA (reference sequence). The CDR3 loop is CSARDGEASTKNIQYF. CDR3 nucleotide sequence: TGCAGTGCTAGAGACGGAGAGGCCTCTACCAAAAACATTCAGTACTTC.

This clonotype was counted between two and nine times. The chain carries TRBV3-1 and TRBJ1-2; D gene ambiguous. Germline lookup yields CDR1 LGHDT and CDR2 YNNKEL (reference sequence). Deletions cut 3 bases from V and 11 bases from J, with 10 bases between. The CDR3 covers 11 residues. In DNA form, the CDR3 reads TGTGCCAGCAGCCACCCGTTGGGATACACCTTC. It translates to CASSHPLGYTF.

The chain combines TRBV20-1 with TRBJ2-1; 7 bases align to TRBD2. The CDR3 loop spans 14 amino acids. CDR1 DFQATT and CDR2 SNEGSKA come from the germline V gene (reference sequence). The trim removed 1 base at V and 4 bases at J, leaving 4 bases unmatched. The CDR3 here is CSARAASGYNEQFF. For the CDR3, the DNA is TGCAGTGCTAGAGCGGCTAGCGGTTACAATGAGCAGTTCTTC.

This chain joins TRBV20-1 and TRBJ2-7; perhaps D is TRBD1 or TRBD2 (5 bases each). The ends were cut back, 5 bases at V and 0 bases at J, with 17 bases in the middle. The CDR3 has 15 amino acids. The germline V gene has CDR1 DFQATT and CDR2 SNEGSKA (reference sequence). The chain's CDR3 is CSACRDHRSSYEQYF. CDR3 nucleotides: TGCAGTGCTTGCCGGGACCACCGTAGCTCCTACGAGCAGTACTTC.

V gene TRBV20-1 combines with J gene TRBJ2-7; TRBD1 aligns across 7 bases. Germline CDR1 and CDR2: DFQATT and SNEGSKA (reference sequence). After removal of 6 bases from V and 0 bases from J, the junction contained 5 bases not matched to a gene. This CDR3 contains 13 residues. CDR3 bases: TGCAGTGCCTTCCGGGACAGCTCCTACGAGCAGTACTTC. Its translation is CSAFRDSSYEQYF.

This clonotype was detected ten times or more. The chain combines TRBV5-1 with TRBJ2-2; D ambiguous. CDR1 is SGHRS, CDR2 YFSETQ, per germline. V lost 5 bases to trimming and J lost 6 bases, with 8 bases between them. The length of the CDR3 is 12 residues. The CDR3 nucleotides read TGCGCCAGCAGGCCGGGCCCCGGGGAGCTGTTTTTT. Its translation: CASRPGPGELFF.

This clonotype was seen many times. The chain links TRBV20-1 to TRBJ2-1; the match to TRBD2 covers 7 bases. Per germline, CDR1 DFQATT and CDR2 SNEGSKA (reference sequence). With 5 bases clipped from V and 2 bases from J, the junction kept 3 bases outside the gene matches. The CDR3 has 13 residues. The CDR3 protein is CSARSGTYNEQFF. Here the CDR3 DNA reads TGCAGTGCTCGAAGCGGGACCTACAATGAGCAGTTCTTC.

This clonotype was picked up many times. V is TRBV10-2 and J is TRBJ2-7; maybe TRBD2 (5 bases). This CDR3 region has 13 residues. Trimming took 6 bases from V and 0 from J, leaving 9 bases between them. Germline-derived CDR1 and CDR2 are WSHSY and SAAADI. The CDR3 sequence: CASRDFSSYEQYF. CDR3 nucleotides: TGCGCCAGCAGGGACTTCAGCTCCTACGAGCAGTACTTC.